The TCR beta chain described here comes from a study of OX40 agonist ivuxolimab in advanced cancers. Background on the study: Ivuxolimab, an agonistic anti-OX40 (CD134) antibody, was given to patients.

Whole-study findings and limits: Dose levels from 0.1 to 3.0 mg/kg saw CD4+ and CD8+ blood T cells expand clonally by week 6.

TCRdb keeps only in-frame clones here, not all; method: immunoSEQ multiplex PCR. Of approximately 20,000 clones listed, around four fifths were seen once; the top ten hold approximately 10%. V was clipped by 5 bases and J by 7 bases, with 15 bases between them. This CDR3 is 14 amino acids long. Germline CDR1 and CDR2: SGHVS and FQNEAQ. On this clone itself: No antigen is known for it.

The chain links TRBV7-8 to TRBJ2-1; D assignment may be TRBD1 or TRBD2 (7 bases each). The sample here was CD4+ or CD8+ T cells sorted from blood, taken in a trial of the OX40 agonist ivuxolimab. This receptor was taken from an adult with an advanced solid tumor such as melanoma, head and neck, liver or kidney cancer. CDR3 nucleotides: TGTGCCAGCAGCCTACTCAGGGGGGGAAATGAGCAGTTCTTC. Protein sequence: CASSLLRGGNEQFF.